Shown below are 13 T cell receptor beta chains from a single sample sequenced in a study of blood T cell repertoires in COVID-19. Method: immunoSEQ multiplex PCR; TCRdb's copy keeps in-frame clones and lacks some. The sample yields over 250,000 clones, about nine tenths seen once. The sequenced sample consisted of peripheral blood. The receptor set was obtained from a person in their late teens or twenties with COVID-19, enrolled during active disease.

V usage is TRBV6-2 or TRBV6-3 and J usage is TRBJ1-5; 7 bases line up with TRBD1. Germline CDR1 reads MNHEY; CDR2 reads SVGEGT. This CDR3 region has 18 residues. V trimming: 2 bases; J trimming: 2 bases; junction bases outside the gene matches: 12. CDR3 in DNA: TGTGCCAGCAGTTACCGGGGCCACAGGGGTGCAGGCAATCAGCCCCAGCATTTT. Protein product: CASSYRGHRGAGNQPQHF.

The chain has TRBV11-3 and TRBJ1-5, with D maybe TRBD1 (6 bases). This CDR3 contains 16 residues. From germline, CDR1 is SGHNT and CDR2 YENEEA. Trimming cost V 5 bases and J 3 bases, with 17 bases left between them. CDR3 protein: CASSPPRGAYNQPQHF. Here the CDR3 DNA reads TGTGCCAGCAGCCCGCCGCGGGGGGCGTACAATCAGCCCCAGCATTTT.

The J gene is TRBJ2-1, the V gene TRBV6-5; 10 nucleotides line up with TRBD2. This CDR3 has 13 amino acids. Germline V gives CDR1 MNHEY, CDR2 SVGAGI. The V and J ends lost 10 bases and 9 bases, in that order; junction bases with no gene match: 9. The CDR3 DNA sequence: TGTGCCATCCCTAGCGGGAGTCTTCGTGAGCAGTTCTTC. Amino acids: CAIPSGSLREQFF.

V is TRBV5-8 and J is TRBJ2-1; 10 bases are shared with TRBD1. Trimming cost V 6 bases and J 6 bases; bases outside gene matches: 18. Germline V gene lookup returns CDR1 SGHTS and CDR2 YDEGEE. The CDR3 runs 18 residues. The CDR3 coding sequence is TGTGCCAGCAACTCGAACTTATTACCGGACAGGGGGTTCAATGAGCAGTTCTTC. Protein product: CASNSNLLPDRGFNEQFF.

This clone was observed a handful of times. V and J are TRBV27 and TRBJ1-5; a weak D match, TRBD1 (6 bases). The CDR3 is 13 residues long. Germline lookup yields CDR1 MNHEY and CDR2 SMNVEV (reference sequence). V was shortened by 6 bases and J by 5 bases, with 11 bases between the two germline ends. The CDR3 region is CASSYRVHQPQHF. CDR3 in DNA: TGTGCCAGCAGCTACAGGGTACATCAGCCCCAGCATTTT.

This rearrangement joins TRBV5-1 to TRBJ2-7; 14 nucleotides match TRBD2. The junction had 6 bases not matched to a gene; V was cut back by 4 bases and J by 6 bases. CDR3 length: 15 amino acids. Germline values: CDR1 SGHRS, CDR2 YFSETQ. The CDR3 region is CASSGGTSGSSEQYF. CDR3 bases: TGCGCCAGCAGCGGGGGGACTAGCGGGAGTTCCGAGCAGTACTTC. The full variable domain, rest sourced from reference TRBV5-1 and TRBJ2-7, is KAGVTQTPRYLIKTRGQQVTLSCSPISGHRSVSWYQQTPGQGLQFLFEYFSETQRNKGNFPGRFSGRQFSNSRSEMNVSTLELGDSALYLCASSGGTSGSSEQYFGPGTRLTVT.

The gene calls are TRBV2 and TRBJ1-5, with 8 nucleotides matching TRBD1. This CDR3 has 14 amino acids. Unmatched junction bases numbered 3, after V lost 3 bases and J lost 5 bases. Germline lookup yields CDR1 SNHLY and CDR2 FYNNEI. The CDR3 sequence: CASSEQGAYQPQHF. The CDR3 DNA follows: TGTGCCAGCAGTGAGCAGGGGGCATATCAGCCCCAGCATTTT. The full variable domain, in which reference TRBV2 and TRBJ1-5 provide the parts outside the CDR3, is EPEVTQTPSHQVTQMGQEVILRCVPISNHLYFYWYRQILGQKVEFLVSFYNNEISEKSEIFDDQFSVERPDGSNFTLKIRSTKLEDSAMYFCASSEQGAYQPQHFGDGTRLSIL.

The J gene is TRBJ2-3, the V gene TRBV4-1, with 7 bases that match TRBD2. Trimming took 4 bases from V and 0 from J; bases not matched to a gene: 10. There are 17 residues in the CDR3. Germline lookup yields CDR1 MGHRA and CDR2 YSYEKL. The CDR3 here is CASSPTRLATSTDTQYF. In DNA form, the CDR3 reads TGCGCCAGCAGCCCAACAAGACTAGCTACTAGCACAGATACGCAGTATTTT.

This chain joins TRBV5-6 and TRBJ2-1, with TRBD1 matching 10 bases. The germline CDR1 and CDR2 sequences are SGHDT and YYEEEE. V gave up 0 bases and J gave up 3 bases; unmatched junction bases: 6. This CDR3 comprises 17 residues. The CDR3 sequence: CASSLAKTGGFYNEQFF. CDR3 DNA sequence: TGTGCCAGCAGCTTGGCCAAGACAGGGGGCTTCTACAATGAGCAGTTCTTC. Together with reference TRBV5-6 and TRBJ2-1, the CDR3 gives the full variable domain: DAGVTQSPTHLIKTRGQQVTLRCSPKSGHDTVSWYQQALGQGPQFIFQYYEEEERQRGNFPDRFSGHQFPNYSSELNVNALLLGDSALYLCASSLAKTGGFYNEQFFGPGTRLTVL.

CDR3 DNA sequence: TGTGCCAGCAGTGAATTTGCGGGAGGGTCCGGGGAGCTGTTTTTT. Protein sequence: CASSEFAGGSGELFF. This rearrangement joins TRBV25-1 to TRBJ2-2; 9 positions match TRBD2. The CDR3 loop spans 15 amino acids. The V segment lost 1 base and the J segment 6 bases; nucleotides outside the gene matches: 3. Germline CDR1 is MGHDK and CDR2 is SYGVNS.

The chain is built from TRBV12-3 or TRBV12-4 and TRBJ1-1; D not resolved. Between the trimmed V and J ends, which lost 6 bases and 2 bases, there was a span of 10 bases. This CDR3 has 13 residues. This CDR3 is CASSRSINTEAFF. Here the CDR3 DNA reads TGTGCCAGCAGCCGCAGTATTAACACTGAAGCTTTCTTT.

The chain combines TRBV7-9 with TRBJ2-1; maybe TRBD2 (5 bases). This CDR3 spans 13 amino acids. Trimming removed 7 bases at V and 4 bases at J, with 11 bases between. Germline loops: CDR1 SEHNR, CDR2 FQNEAQ (reference sequence). For the CDR3, the DNA is TGTGCCAGCACCCCGTGGGAGTACAATGAGCAGTTCTTC. Its translation: CASTPWEYNEQFF.

The chain joins TRBV9 to TRBJ2-7, with TRBD1 matching over 9 bases. Germline lookup yields CDR1 SGDLS and CDR2 YYNGEE. V lost 4 bases to trimming and J lost 1 base; unmatched junction nucleotides: 6. The CDR3 is made up of 15 amino acids. The CDR3 sequence: CASSRGTGPSYEQYF. DNA of the CDR3: TGTGCCAGCAGCCGGGGGACAGGGCCTTCCTACGAGCAGTACTTC.